The rows below give T cell receptor beta chains drawn from one sample of a study of CD8 T cells in Susac syndrome. MiXCR, run by TCRdb on the immunoSEQ multiplex PCR reads, gives a single entry per CDR3 protein. In the table there are approximately 230,000 distinct CDR3 sequences, about 93% of which are singletons. The sample consisted of CD4+ T cells from PBMCs. The receptors originated from a human donor with multiple sclerosis. Both conserved end residues are part of each CDR3. A D gene is named only where the DNA matches it firmly. The size entry is marked missing in some rows and otherwise reads once, few, many or a size class.

length	V	D	J	size	CDR3	DNA
14	TRBV5-1	-	TRBJ2-7	-	CASSLGRGAGEQYF	TGCGCCAGCAGCTTAGGCCGGGGTGCGGGCGAGCAGTACTTC
16	TRBV18	-	TRBJ2-1	-	CASSPFNGTKRNEQFF	TGTGCCAGCTCACCATTCAACGGGACAAAGCGAAATGAGCAGTTCTTC
14	TRBV12-3/TRBV12-4	-	TRBJ2-3	-	CASSSRRTLDTQYF	TGTGCCAGCTCTAGTAGGCGGACGCTAGATACGCAGTATTTT
14	TRBV19	-	TRBJ2-2	-	CASSALQNTGELFF	TGTGCCAGTAGTGCCCTCCAGAACACCGGGGAGCTGTTTTTT
16	TRBV29-1	TRBD1	TRBJ1-5	-	CSVGGPPGQGDQPQHF	TGCAGCGTGGGGGGACCTCCGGGACAGGGGGATCAGCCCCAGCATTTT
15	TRBV7-9	-	TRBJ1-4	-	CASSHGTPTNEKLFF	TGTGCCAGCAGCCATGGGACACCAACTAATGAAAAACTGTTTTTT
13	TRBV20-1	TRBD1	TRBJ2-5	-	CSAAGQGQETQYF	TGCAGTGCTGCCGGACAGGGCCAAGAGACCCAGTACTTC
12	TRBV7-7	-	TRBJ2-7	once	CARKAPGYEQYF	TGTGCCAGAAAAGCCCCCGGTTACGAGCAGTACTTC
16	TRBV9	TRBD1	TRBJ2-3	-	CASSVKTGGDTDTQYF	TGTGCCAGCAGCGTCAAGACAGGGGGCGACACAGATACGCAGTATTTT
13	TRBV19	-	TRBJ1-4	-	CASSPGGGEKLFF	TGTGCCAGTAGTCCTGGGGGAGGGGAAAAACTGTTTTTT
14	TRBV24-1	-	TRBJ2-5	few	CATSEGGPQETQYF	TGTGCCACCAGTGAGGGGGGACCGCAAGAGACCCAGTACTTC
18	TRBV9	TRBD2	TRBJ2-2	once	CASSVAPGPGGAVGELFF	TGTGCCAGCAGCGTAGCTCCGGGGCCGGGGGGGGCCGTCGGGGAGCTGTTTTTT
16	TRBV5-6	TRBD2	TRBJ2-1	-	CASSPSGDLSYNEQFF	TGTGCCAGCAGCCCAAGCGGGGATCTCTCCTACAATGAGCAGTTCTTC
16	TRBV3-1	-	TRBJ2-5	-	CASSQGVPGAWETQYF	TGTGCCAGCAGCCAAGGGGTGCCGGGAGCGTGGGAGACCCAGTACTTC
16	TRBV5-4	TRBD2	TRBJ2-3	-	CASSGGLAGGPDTQYF	TGTGCCAGCAGCGGGGGACTAGCGGGGGGGCCGGATACGCAGTATTTT
16	TRBV7-9	TRBD1	TRBJ2-5	-	CASSLTGTGGFKTQYF	TGTGCCAGCAGCTTAACCGGGACAGGGGGCTTTAAGACCCAGTACTTC
15	TRBV10-3	TRBD2	TRBJ2-3	-	CASSGGRLDGDTQYF	TGTGCCTCTAGCGGGGGCCGCCTCGACGGAGATACGCAGTATTTT
15	TRBV6-2/TRBV6-3	TRBD1	TRBJ2-7	-	CASTNIGTGGYEQYF	TGTGCCAGCACTAACATTGGGACAGGGGGCTACGAGCAGTACTTC
14	TRBV6-5	TRBD1	TRBJ2-7	-	CASSPGQTGVEQYF	TGTGCCAGCAGCCCCGGACAAACAGGGGTTGAGCAGTACTTC
13	TRBV11-3	-	TRBJ2-3	-	CASTRDLTDTQYF	TGTGCCAGCACCCGGGACCTCACAGATACGCAGTATTTT
16	TRBV6-6	-	TRBJ2-2	-	CASSYPPGSGSGELFF	TGTGCCAGCAGTTACCCCCCCGGGAGTGGGTCCGGGGAGCTGTTTTTT
12	TRBV12-3/TRBV12-4	TRBD1	TRBJ1-5	-	CASSLAQGAMHF	TGTGCCAGCAGCCTTGCCCAGGGGGCGATGCATTTT
11	TRBV9	-	TRBJ1-2	-	CASSRPYGYTF	TGTGCCAGCAGCCGGCCTTATGGCTACACCTTC
14	TRBV2	-	TRBJ1-1	-	CASSETAVNTEAFF	TGTGCCAGCAGTGAGACAGCGGTGAACACTGAAGCTTTCTTT
16	TRBV6-6	TRBD1	TRBJ2-2	-	CASSSLWDSSAGELFF	TGTGCCAGCAGTTCGCTGTGGGACAGTAGCGCCGGGGAGCTGTTTTTT
13	TRBV2	TRBD1	TRBJ1-1	few	CASSRRGHTEAFF	TGTGCCAGCAGTCGCAGGGGGCACACTGAAGCTTTCTTT
17	TRBV1	-	TRBJ1-5	-	CTSSQDPRAYSNQPQHF	TGCACCAGCAGCCAAGATCCCAGGGCTTATAGCAATCAGCCCCAGCATTTT
15	TRBV28	-	TRBJ1-5	-	CASSLIRVGGQPQHF	TGTGCCAGCAGTTTAATCAGGGTAGGGGGTCAGCCCCAGCATTTT
14	TRBV6-7	TRBD1	TRBJ1-6	-	CAGWDRVCNSPLHF	TGTGCCGGGTGGGACAGGGTGTGCAATTCACCCCTCCACTTT
14	TRBV20-1	-	TRBJ1-2	-	CSAREPPGLYGYTF	TGCAGTGCTAGAGAACCCCCGGGCCTTTATGGCTACACCTTC
16	TRBV28	TRBD1	TRBJ2-4	-	CASSTRDRGRENIQYF	TGTGCCAGCAGTACCCGGGACAGGGGCCGTGAAAACATTCAGTACTTC
13	TRBV3-1	-	TRBJ1-2	-	CASSQGGVSGYTF	TGTGCCAGCAGCCAGGGAGGGGTCAGTGGCTACACCTTC
13	TRBV12-3/TRBV12-4	-	TRBJ1-2	-	CASSLGRHYGYTF	TGTGCCAGCAGTTTGGGGCGACACTATGGCTACACCTTC
14	TRBV12-3/TRBV12-4	-	TRBJ2-2	-	CASSLGIYTGELFF	TGTGCCAGCAGTTTAGGCATCTACACCGGGGAGCTGTTTTTT
14	TRBV27	-	TRBJ2-2	-	CASRPREHTGELFF	TGTGCCAGCAGACCCCGGGAACACACCGGGGAGCTGTTTTTT
12	TRBV5-1	-	TRBJ2-1	-	CASSSQGNEQFF	TGCGCCAGCAGCTCTCAGGGGAATGAGCAGTTCTTC
15	TRBV10-3	-	TRBJ1-5	-	CAISDSTGIRQPQHF	TGTGCCATCAGCGATTCAACAGGGATCCGCCAGCCCCAGCATTTT
15	TRBV12-3/TRBV12-4	TRBD1	TRBJ1-3	once	CASSSGTGPGNTIYF	TGTGCCAGCAGTTCCGGGACAGGTCCTGGAAACACCATATATTTT
18	TRBV12-3/TRBV12-4	TRBD2	TRBJ2-5	-	CASSFPPPLAGAQETQYF	TGTGCCAGCAGTTTCCCTCCTCCCTTAGCGGGGGCACAAGAGACCCAGTACTTC
15	TRBV5-6	-	TRBJ2-5	-	CASSLSQVFGETQYF	TGTGCCAGCAGCTTGAGCCAGGTTTTTGGGGAGACCCAGTACTTC
17	TRBV19	TRBD1	TRBJ1-1	-	CASSPSVTGGKNTEAFF	TGTGCCAGTAGTCCATCCGTTACAGGGGGGAAGAACACTGAAGCTTTCTTT
16	TRBV4-1	-	TRBJ2-3	-	CASSQLGQRPTDTQYF	TGCGCCAGCAGCCAACTAGGACAGAGACCCACAGATACGCAGTATTTT
13	TRBV12-3/TRBV12-4	TRBD1	TRBJ2-5	-	CASSLGTAETQYF	TGTGCCAGCAGCCTAGGGACAGCAGAGACCCAGTACTTC
16	TRBV12-3/TRBV12-4	-	TRBJ2-3	-	CASRQSGTQWGDTQYF	TGTGCCAGCAGGCAGTCCGGGACTCAGTGGGGAGATACGCAGTATTTT
15	TRBV5-4	TRBD1	TRBJ2-5	-	CASRENRGREETQYF	TGTGCCAGCAGGGAAAACAGGGGACGGGAAGAGACCCAGTACTTC
16	TRBV6-6	-	TRBJ2-5	-	CASSRPGLMYQETQYF	TGTGCCAGCAGCCGACCGGGACTGATGTACCAAGAGACCCAGTACTTC
13	TRBV6-1	-	TRBJ1-1	-	CASKTGPATEAFF	TGTGCCAGCAAAACGGGGCCGGCGACTGAAGCTTTCTTT
13	TRBV7-2	-	TRBJ1-2	-	CASSPRINYGYTF	TGTGCCAGCAGCCCGCGGATAAACTATGGCTACACCTTC
16	TRBV15	-	TRBJ2-6	-	CATSRDPGAGANVLTF	TGTGCCACCAGCAGAGATCCGGGAGCTGGGGCCAACGTCCTGACTTTC
11	TRBV29-1	-	TRBJ2-3	-	CSVVGTDTQYF	TGCAGCGTCGTTGGGACAGATACGCAGTATTTT
14	TRBV6-2/TRBV6-3	-	TRBJ2-7	-	CASRDGGPSYEQYF	TGTGCCAGTCGTGACGGGGGGCCCTCCTACGAGCAGTACTTC
15	TRBV2	-	TRBJ1-6	-	CASSGGSSYNSPLHF	TGTGCCAGCAGTGGCGGGAGCTCCTATAATTCACCCCTCCACTTT
14	TRBV27	-	TRBJ2-6	-	CASSPRSGANVLTF	TGTGCCAGCTCCCCTCGCTCTGGGGCCAACGTCCTGACTTTC
12	TRBV28	-	TRBJ1-5	once	CASSWAFQPQHF	TGTGCCAGCAGTTGGGCGTTTCAGCCCCAGCATTTT
16	TRBV27	TRBD1	TRBJ2-2	-	CASSFIRTGNTGELFF	TGTGCCAGCAGTTTTATCAGGACAGGAAACACCGGGGAGCTGTTTTTT